This TCR beta chain stems from a study of T cells in tuberculosis. Study information: This South African cohort compared adolescents with or without latent tuberculosis against adults with active tuberculosis. Samples predate treatment or fall within its first 7 days.

This CDR3 region has 15 residues. Germline assignment: CDR1 MNHEY and CDR2 SMNVEV (reference sequence). Trimming stripped 0 bases from V and 4 bases from J, with 12 bases between. The time point: new active TB diagnosis, blood taken before or within 7 days of starting treatment. Comments on this clone: No antigen is known for it.

Broader study findings: Smaller alpha distances in active tuberculosis partly reflected shorter CDR3-alpha lengths.

Profiling relied on immunoSEQ multiplex PCR, and the TCRdb table lists in-frame clones only, not all of them. Among 31,000 or so clones listed, 86% were seen once. This receptor was obtained from an adult with tuberculosis. The chain employs TRBV27 and TRBJ2-5; unclear D gene. Source: PBMCs, taken at tuberculosis diagnosis. The CDR3 is CASSLSGLSGETQYF. The CDR3 DNA reads as TGTGCCAGCAGTTTATCGGGTCTTTCAGGAGAGACCCAGTACTTC.